The 18 T cell receptor beta chains listed next were all sequenced from one sample in a study of blood T cell repertoires in COVID-19. This table comes from immunoSEQ multiplex PCR, and its TCRdb copy is limited to in-frame clones, with some not included. This table has under 150,000 clones, 84% appearing once. The sequenced sample consisted of PBMCs or T cells enriched from blood (not recorded which). These receptors were obtained from a woman aged 50 to 60 who had been exposed to COVID-19.

This chain connects TRBV5-1 to TRBJ1-1; 10 nucleotides line up with TRBD1. V was clipped by 5 bases and J by 3 bases; unmatched bases: 16. The CDR3 consists of 18 residues. CDR1 is SGHRS, CDR2 YFSETQ, per germline. This chain's CDR3 is CASRFGQGVTPGYTEAFF. The CDR3 bases are TGCGCCAGCAGATTCGGACAGGGGGTTACTCCTGGGTACACTGAAGCTTTCTTT.

The genes are TRBV5-1 and TRBJ1-5; unclear D gene. The germline V gene encodes CDR1 SGHRS and CDR2 YFSETQ. The CDR3 totals 16 residues. V was cut by 0 bases and J by 3 bases, with 13 bases left in between. The CDR3, as DNA: TGCGCCAGCAGCTTGGAAGGCAGGCATAACAATCAGCCCCAGCATTTT. Its translation: CASSLEGRHNNQPQHF. The entire variable domain, with the rest obtained from reference TRBV5-1 and TRBJ1-5, is as follows: KAGVTQTPRYLIKTRGQQVTLSCSPISGHRSVSWYQQTPGQGLQFLFEYFSETQRNKGNFPGRFSGRQFSNSRSEMNVSTLELGDSALYLCASSLEGRHNNQPQHFGDGTRLSIL.

The chain's CDR3 is CAISEPPDRAFYEQYF. CDR3 DNA: TGTGCCATCAGTGAGCCCCCAGACAGGGCCTTCTACGAGCAGTACTTC. The chain links TRBV10-3 to TRBJ2-7, with TRBD1 identical over 7 bases. J gave up 3 bases and V 2 bases, and 10 bases lay outside the gene matches. The CDR3 is made up of 16 amino acids. Per germline, CDR1 ENHRY and CDR2 SYGVKD.

J is TRBJ2-2 and V is TRBV5-3; 8 bases agree with TRBD1. TRBV5-3 is filed as an ORF, its function uncertain. After removal of 4 bases from V and 3 bases from J, the junction contained 14 bases not matched to a gene. The CDR3 has 18 amino acids. CDR3 in amino acids: CARSREQGVERDTGELFF. In DNA, the CDR3 is TGTGCCAGAAGCAGGGAACAGGGGGTCGAACGGGACACCGGGGAGCTGTTTTTT.

The J gene is TRBJ2-7, the V gene TRBV3-1 (or the pseudogene TRBV3-2); D may be TRBD1 (6 bases). V lost 5 bases and J lost 2, with 13 bases in between. The CDR3 contains 14 residues. Germline V CDR1 and CDR2: LGHDT, YNNKEL (reference sequence). The CDR3 protein is CASSNRDKTYEQYF. CDR3 DNA sequence: TGTGCCAGCAGCAACAGGGACAAGACCTACGAGCAGTACTTC.

This clone has just one count. The chain joins TRBV11-2 to TRBJ2-7; TRBD2 matches at 12 bases. The CDR3 has 14 residues. Losses at the gene ends were 11 bases for V and 7 bases for J; bases not matched to a gene: 12. The germline CDR1 and CDR2 sequences are SGHAT and FQNNGV. CDR3 sequence (DNA): TGTGCCGCAAGCGGCCTAGCGGGAGGGAGAGAGCAGTACTTC. Translation gives CAASGLAGGREQYF.

This clone has a single count. V usage is TRBV7-8 and J usage is TRBJ2-6, with 8 bases lining up with TRBD2. V was pared by 4 bases and J by 0 bases, with 2 bases of the junction left unmatched. CDR1 SGHVS and CDR2 FQNEAQ come from the germline V gene. The CDR3 runs to 16 residues. The CDR3 region is CASSSLADSGANVLTF. CDR3 nucleotides: TGTGCCAGCAGCTCACTAGCGGACTCTGGGGCCAACGTCCTGACTTTC.

J is TRBJ1-2 and V is TRBV7-2; 8 bases align to TRBD1. CDR3 length equals 16 residues. After removal of 3 bases from V and 4 bases from J, the junction contained 10 bases not matched to a gene. Germline-derived CDR1 and CDR2 are SGHTA and FQGNSA. CDR3 sequence: CASSFGGTGGSYGYTF. In DNA form, the CDR3 reads TGTGCCAGCAGCTTTGGAGGGACAGGAGGTAGCTATGGCTACACCTTC.

The table lists this clone with a count of one. The CDR3 loop reads CASSPEREWDNEQFF. The CDR3 DNA reads TGTGCCAGCAGCCCAGAGCGGGAGTGGGACAATGAGCAGTTCTTC. The rearrangement uses TRBV6-2 or TRBV6-3 and TRBJ2-1, with 8 positions matching TRBD2. CDR3 length: 15 residues. CDR1 and CDR2 from the germline V gene are MNHEY and SVGEGT. Trimming cost V 6 bases and J 5 bases; bases outside gene matches: 9.

The chain combines TRBV7-2 with TRBJ2-1; 11 nucleotides line up with TRBD2. CDR3 length: 18 amino acids. J lost 4 bases, V lost 4 bases, and 12 bases had no gene match. Germline CDR1 is SGHTA and CDR2 is FQGNSA. The CDR3 DNA is TGTGCCAGCAGCTCAATAGCGGGAGGGCCGGGGAGGTACAATGAGCAGTTCTTC. It encodes CASSSIAGGPGRYNEQFF. Filled out from reference TRBV7-2 and TRBJ2-1, the complete variable domain reads GAGVSQSPSNKVTEKGKDVELRCDPISGHTALYWYRQSLGQGLEFLIYFQGNSAPDKSGLPSDRFSAERTGGSVSTLTIQRTQQEDSAVYLCASSSIAGGPGRYNEQFFGPGTRLTVL.

The chain carries TRBV21-1 and TRBJ1-4; TRBD1 reflects the table's D call only, with no check against the DNA. TRBV21-1 is a pseudogene. The CDR3 length is 15 residues. CDR3 sequence: CASSTDRGFNEKLFF. CDR3 coding DNA: TGTGCCAGCAGCACCGACAGGGGGTTTAATGAAAAACTGTTTTTT.

This sequence joins TRBV15 and TRBJ2-2; TRBD2 might be the D (5 bases). Germline values: CDR1 LNHNV, CDR2 YYDKDF (reference sequence). Between the trimmed V and J ends, which lost 1 base and 2 bases, there was a span of 5 bases. This CDR3 has 14 amino acids. The CDR3 DNA reads TGTGCCACCAGCAGAGCGGGAAACACCGGGGAGCTGTTTTTT. This gives the protein CATSRAGNTGELFF.

The V and J genes are TRBV9 and TRBJ2-7; TRBD1 might be the D (6 bases). The ends were cut back, 5 bases at V and 0 bases at J, with 18 bases in the middle. Germline values: CDR1 SGDLS, CDR2 YYNGEE. CDR3 length: 16 residues. The CDR3 sequence is CASSRNRDTSSYEQYF. The DNA for the CDR3 is TGTGCCAGCAGTCGTAACCGGGACACGAGCTCCTACGAGCAGTACTTC.

The chain employs TRBV18 and TRBJ1-3; possible D gene TRBD1, 5 bases. Trimming removed 2 bases from V and 0 bases from J, with 14 bases in between. Germline V gene sequence: CDR1 KGHSH, CDR2 LQKENI. CDR3 length: 17 residues. The CDR3 protein is CASSPRGPTISGNTIYF. CDR3 DNA sequence: TGTGCCAGCTCACCAAGGGGCCCTACTATCTCTGGAAACACCATATATTTT. Full variable domain (rest looked up from reference TRBV18 and TRBJ1-3): NAGVMQNPRHLVRRRGQEARLRCSPMKGHSHVYWYRQLPEEGLKFMVYLQKENIIDESGMPKERFSAEFPKEGPSILRIQQVVRGDSAAYFCASSPRGPTISGNTIYFGEGSWLTVV.

As concerns this clone: This CDR3 is also generated by other DNA sequences in the sample. This chain's CDR3 is CASSLRGNQPQHF. DNA for the CDR3: TGTGCCAGCAGCTTAAGGGGAAATCAGCCCCAGCATTTT. The gene calls are TRBV7-2 and TRBJ1-5, with D tentatively TRBD1 (5 bases). Germline V gives CDR1 SGHTA, CDR2 FQGNSA. This CDR3 is 13 amino acids long. Trimming took 2 bases from V and 4 from J, leaving 6 bases between them.

The J gene is TRBJ2-3, the V gene TRBV25-1; 7 nucleotides agree with TRBD2. The germline V gene encodes CDR1 MGHDK and CDR2 SYGVNS. The CDR3 runs to 16 residues. The ends lost 0 bases at V and 2 bases at J; junction bases unmatched: 5. As DNA, the CDR3 is TGTGCCAGCAGTGAATATGTGGGAGGGACCACAGATACGCAGTATTTT. Protein: CASSEYVGGTTDTQYF.

V and J are TRBV19 and TRBJ2-7; 8 nucleotides match TRBD1. Germline assignment: CDR1 LNHDA and CDR2 SQIVND (reference sequence). The CDR3 has 15 amino acids. Trimming at V came to 5 bases and at J to 2 bases, leaving 8 bases not matched to a gene. CDR3 sequence (DNA): TGTGCCAGTAGTCCACAGGGGGAAAAAACCTACGAGCAGTACTTC. Translated: CASSPQGEKTYEQYF.

This sequence joins TRBV12-5 and TRBJ2-7, with a weak D call TRBD1 (6 bases). This CDR3 spans 16 amino acids. The V and J ends lost 0 bases and 4 bases respectively, with 16 bases between them. Germline V gene data show CDR1 as LGHNT and CDR2 as FRNRAP. Written as DNA, the CDR3 is TGTGCTAGTGGTTTGGTAGTTGACAGGATAACTTACGAGCAGTACTTC. It is translated as CASGLVVDRITYEQYF.